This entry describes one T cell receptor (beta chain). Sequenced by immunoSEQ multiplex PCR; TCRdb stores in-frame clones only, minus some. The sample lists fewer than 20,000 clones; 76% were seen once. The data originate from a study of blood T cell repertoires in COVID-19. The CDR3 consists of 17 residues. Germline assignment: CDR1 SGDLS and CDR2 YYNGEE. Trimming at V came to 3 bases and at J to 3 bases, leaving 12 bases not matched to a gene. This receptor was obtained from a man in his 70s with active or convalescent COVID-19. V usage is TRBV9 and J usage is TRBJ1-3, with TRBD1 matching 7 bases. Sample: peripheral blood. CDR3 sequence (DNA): TGTGCCAGCAGCGGATTGGGGACGCAGGGGGTTGGAAACACCATATATTTT. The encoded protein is CASSGLGTQGVGNTIYF.